Each of the 17 T cell receptor beta chains below was sequenced from the same sample in a study of shared T cell receptors in the human thymus (dated by TCRdb to 2020 to 2023). The protocol used for the library was the immunoSEQ multiplex PCR assay. TCRdb took over this immuneACCESS table, retaining in-frame rearrangements with V and J assigned. Such tables are incomplete; in checked studies, under half of the missing clones stem from an unresolved V gene, and the remainder is unexplained. This sample lists hundreds of thousands of clones; 88% were detected once. The ten most abundant clones make up 0.0085% to 0.012% of the sample. Separately, the same data were catalogued under a study of human thymus T cells.

The sequenced sample consisted of thymocytes. All receptors come from a boy under three years old with a congenital heart defect. Donor details come from another sample of the same person, matched by shared clones.

This clone was counted a single time. The V and J genes are TRBV5-1 and TRBJ2-6, with TRBD1 identical over 7 bases. CDR1 is SGHRS, CDR2 YFSETQ, per germline. This CDR3 comprises 18 residues. Trimming removed 0 bases from V and 0 bases from J; junction bases left unmatched: 6. The chain's CDR3 is CASSLDRGRCSGANVLTF. Here the CDR3 DNA reads TGCGCCAGCAGCTTGGACAGGGGACGGTGCTCTGGGGCCAACGTCCTGACTTTC. The whole variable domain, filled in from reference TRBV5-1 and TRBJ2-6, reads KAGVTQTPRYLIKTRGQQVTLSCSPISGHRSVSWYQQTPGQGLQFLFEYFSETQRNKGNFPGRFSGRQFSNSRSEMNVSTLELGDSALYLCASSLDRGRCSGANVLTFGAGSRLTVL.

The V and J genes are TRBV6-1 and TRBJ2-1; 13 bases line up with TRBD2. Trimming at V came to 4 bases and at J to 6 bases, leaving 9 bases not matched to a gene. This CDR3 spans 17 amino acids. Per the germline V gene, CDR1 is MNHNS and CDR2 is SASEGT. The CDR3 DNA is TGTGCCAGCAGTGGCCCGACTAGCGGGAGGCCTCGCAATGAGCAGTTCTTC. Protein: CASSGPTSGRPRNEQFF.

The sample holds a few counts of this clone. The chain joins TRBV6-1 to TRBJ2-7; no definite D call. Germline CDR1 is MNHNS and CDR2 is SASEGT. This CDR3 has 14 residues. V gave up 7 bases and J gave up 1 base, with 14 bases separating them. CDR3 coding DNA: TGTGCCAGCATTAAACAGCTATTTTCCTACGAGCAGTACTTC. This gives the protein CASIKQLFSYEQYF.

In the case of this clone: It is unclear where the CDR3 begins or ends on the DNA, so no DNA is shown, and the CDR3 is as TCRdb lists it. The CDR3 region is CASSWVGRRAGELFF. The genes are TRBV28 and TRBJ2-2; whether TRBD2, the table's D call, matches the DNA was not checked. The CDR3 totals 15 residues, both ends included. CDR1 MDHEN and CDR2 SYDVKM come from the germline V gene.

The chain has TRBV30 and TRBJ2-7; 7 positions agree with TRBD2. V shed 2 bases, J shed 9 bases, and the junction held 16 bases outside the gene matches. This CDR3 has 15 residues. Germline CDR1 is GTSNPN and CDR2 is SVGIG (reference sequence). The CDR3 sequence: CAWSTRQRNGGGQYF. The CDR3, as DNA: TGTGCCTGGAGTACCCGACAGAGAAATGGGGGGGGGCAGTACTTC.

The chain has TRBV7-9 and TRBJ2-7; D possibly corresponds to TRBD1 (6 bases). Looked up from germline, CDR1 is SEHNR and CDR2 is FQNEAQ (reference sequence). V lost 5 bases to trimming and J lost 0 bases, with 23 bases between them. The CDR3 sequence is 18 residues long. The CDR3, as DNA: TGTGCCAGCAGCCCCCGGGGCCAGGGGCCCCGGGGCTCCTACGAGCAGTACTTC. It yields the protein CASSPRGQGPRGSYEQYF.

V gene TRBV6-6 combines with J gene TRBJ2-1; 11 nucleotides match TRBD2. CDR1 is MNHNY and CDR2 is SVGAGI in the germline V gene (reference sequence). The CDR3 covers 16 residues. The V segment lost 2 bases and the J segment 8 bases; nucleotides outside the gene matches: 8. CDR3: CASSYGTSGRWDEQFF. CDR3 coding DNA: TGTGCCAGCAGTTACGGAACTAGCGGGAGATGGGATGAGCAGTTCTTC.

The chain has TRBV28 and TRBJ2-7; D may be TRBD2 (6 bases). The CDR3 sequence is 16 residues long. Looked up from germline, CDR1 is MDHEN and CDR2 is SYDVKM. The ends were cut back, 6 bases at V and 3 bases at J, with 21 bases in the middle. CDR3 in DNA: TGTGCCAGCAGAACCGAAAGTCCCCGGGAGAACTACGAGCAGTACTTC. This sequence encodes CASRTESPRENYEQYF. The whole variable domain, filled in from reference TRBV28 and TRBJ2-7, reads DVKVTQSSRYLVKRTGEKVFLECVQDMDHENMFWYRQDPGLGLRLIYFSYDVKMKEKGDIPEGYSVSREKKERFSLILESASTNQTSMYLCASRTESPRENYEQYFGPGTRLTVT.

The chain joins TRBV7-9 to TRBJ1-2; 7 bases are a match to TRBD1. The V gene's germline CDR1 is SEHNR and CDR2 FQNEAQ (reference sequence). The CDR3 covers 16 residues. The trim removed 3 bases at V and 0 bases at J, leaving 7 bases unmatched. The CDR3 here is CASSFMEGAPNYGYTF. In DNA form, the CDR3 reads TGTGCCAGCAGCTTTATGGAGGGGGCCCCTAACTATGGCTACACCTTC.

V gene TRBV29-1 combines with J gene TRBJ1-2, with D possibly matching TRBD1 (6 bases). Trimming took 7 bases from V and 5 from J, leaving 29 bases between them. The CDR3 loop spans 17 amino acids. Germline-derived CDR1 and CDR2 are SQVTM and ANQGSEA. The DNA of the CDR3 is TGCAGCGCTCGGAGAGGGGGGGTATTTGGGGGGCATTATGGCTACACCTTC. It specifies CSARRGGVFGGHYGYTF.

V gene TRBV14 combines with J gene TRBJ2-1, with 7 bases identical to TRBD2. The germline V gene encodes CDR1 SGHDN and CDR2 FVKESK. V gave up 5 bases and J gave up 5 bases; unmatched junction bases: 24. The CDR3 totals 20 residues. In DNA form, the CDR3 reads TGTGCCAGCAGCTACACTACCCCAAGCGCGGTAGCGGGTGGACACAATGAGCAGTTCTTC. This sequence encodes CASSYTTPSAVAGGHNEQFF.

The chain uses TRBV28 and TRBJ1-4; tentatively, D is TRBD1 (5 bases). Germline CDR1 MDHEN, CDR2 SYDVKM. CDR3 length: 13 residues. Trimming shortened V by 4 bases and J by 11 bases, and 14 bases separated the two germline ends. As DNA, the CDR3 is TGTGCCAGCAGTTCGCCGTGGACAACCAAACTGTTTTTT. This translates into CASSSPWTTKLFF.

The rearrangement uses TRBV10-1 and TRBJ2-7, with D unresolved. The ends were cut back, 2 bases at V and 3 bases at J, with 5 bases in the middle. CDR1 is WNHNN and CDR2 is SYGVQD in the germline V gene (reference sequence). The CDR3 has 12 amino acids. CDR3 bases: TGCGCCAGCAGTGAGACAGTCTACGAGCAGTACTTC. Translated, it gives CASSETVYEQYF.

This chain uses TRBV30 with TRBJ2-7; D possibly corresponds to TRBD1 (5 bases). The CDR3 sequence is 12 residues long. Germline CDR1 reads GTSNPN; CDR2 reads SVGIG (reference sequence). Deletions cut 0 bases from V and 6 bases from J, with 9 bases between. The DNA for the CDR3 is TGTGCCTGGAGTGTAGGGGCGAGCGAGCAGTACTTC. Its translation: CAWSVGASEQYF.

CDR3 sequence reads: CASSLGYRGHYEQYF. Written as DNA, the CDR3 is TGTGCCAGCAGTTTAGGGTACAGGGGGCACTACGAGCAGTACTTC. The rearrangement uses TRBV28 and TRBJ2-7; the match to TRBD1 covers 9 bases. Germline CDR1 and CDR2: MDHEN and SYDVKM. V trimming: 2 bases; J trimming: 3 bases; junction bases outside the gene matches: 5. The CDR3 sequence is 15 residues long.

The chain has TRBV14 and TRBJ2-1; 13 bases match TRBD2. CDR3 length: 16 amino acids. The ends lost 3 bases at V and 4 bases at J; junction bases unmatched: 3. CDR1 SGHDN and CDR2 FVKESK come from the germline V gene. The CDR3 DNA reads TGTGCCAGCAGCCAGAGACTAGCGGGAGGTTACAATGAGCAGTTCTTC. Protein product: CASSQRLAGGYNEQFF.

This chain uses TRBV7-2 with TRBJ2-7; D gene ambiguous. Trimming removed 5 bases at V and 5 bases at J, with 19 bases between. Germline loops: CDR1 SGHTA, CDR2 FQGNSA. The CDR3 is 15 residues long. The CDR3 sequence is CASSPKTVRVDEQYF. CDR3 bases: TGTGCCAGCAGCCCCAAGACCGTACGGGTCGACGAGCAGTACTTC. Full variable domain (rest looked up from reference TRBV7-2 and TRBJ2-7): GAGVSQSPSNKVTEKGKDVELRCDPISGHTALYWYRQSLGQGLEFLIYFQGNSAPDKSGLPSDRFSAERTGGSVSTLTIQRTQQEDSAVYLCASSPKTVRVDEQYFGPGTRLTVT.